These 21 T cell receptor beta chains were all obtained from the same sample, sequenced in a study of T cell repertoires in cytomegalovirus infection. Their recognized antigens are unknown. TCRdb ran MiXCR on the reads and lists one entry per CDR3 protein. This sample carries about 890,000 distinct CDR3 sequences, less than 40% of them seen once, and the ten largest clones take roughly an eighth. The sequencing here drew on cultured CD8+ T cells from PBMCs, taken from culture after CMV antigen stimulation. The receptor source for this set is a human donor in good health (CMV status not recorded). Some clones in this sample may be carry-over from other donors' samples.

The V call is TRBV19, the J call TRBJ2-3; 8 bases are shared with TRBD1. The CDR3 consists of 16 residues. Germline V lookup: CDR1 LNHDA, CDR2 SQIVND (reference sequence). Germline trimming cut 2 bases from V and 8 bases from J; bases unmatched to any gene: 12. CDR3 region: CASSILPGGPRGTQYF. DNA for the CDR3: TGTGCCAGTAGTATATTGCCAGGGGGCCCAAGAGGTACGCAGTATTTT. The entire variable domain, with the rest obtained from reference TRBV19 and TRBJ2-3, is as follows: DGGITQSPKYLFRKEGQNVTLSCEQNLNHDAMYWYRQDPGQGLRLIYYSQIVNDFQKGDIAEGYSVSREKKESFPLTVTSAQKNPTAFYLCASSILPGGPRGTQYFGPGTRLTVL.

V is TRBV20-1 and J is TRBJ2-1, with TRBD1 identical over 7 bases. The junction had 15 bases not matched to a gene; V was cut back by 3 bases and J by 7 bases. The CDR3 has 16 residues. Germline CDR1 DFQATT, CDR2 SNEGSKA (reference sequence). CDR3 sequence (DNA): TGCAGTGCTAGCCGCTGGACAGGTCGCGGACAGAATGAGCAGTTCTTC. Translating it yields CSASRWTGRGQNEQFF.

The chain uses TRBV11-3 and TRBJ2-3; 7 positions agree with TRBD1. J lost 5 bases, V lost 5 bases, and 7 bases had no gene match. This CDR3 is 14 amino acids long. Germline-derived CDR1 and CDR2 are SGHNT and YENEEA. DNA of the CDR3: TGTGCCAGCAGCCTGACAGGGATTTTAGATACGCAGTATTTT. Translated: CASSLTGILDTQYF.

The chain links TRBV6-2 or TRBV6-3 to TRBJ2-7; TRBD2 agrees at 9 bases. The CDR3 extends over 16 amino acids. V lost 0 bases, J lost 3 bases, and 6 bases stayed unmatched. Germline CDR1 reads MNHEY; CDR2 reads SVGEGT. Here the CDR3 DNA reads TGTGCCAGCAGTTACTCCCGGCTAGCGGGACACTACGAGCAGTACGTC. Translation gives CASSYSRLAGHYEQYV.

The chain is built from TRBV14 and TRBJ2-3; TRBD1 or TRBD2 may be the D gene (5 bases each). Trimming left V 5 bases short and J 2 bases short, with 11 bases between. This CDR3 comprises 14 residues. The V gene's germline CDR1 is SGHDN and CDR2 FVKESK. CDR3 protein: CASSSGTVTDTQYF. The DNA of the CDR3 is TGTGCCAGCAGCTCCGGGACGGTCACAGATACGCAGTATTTT.

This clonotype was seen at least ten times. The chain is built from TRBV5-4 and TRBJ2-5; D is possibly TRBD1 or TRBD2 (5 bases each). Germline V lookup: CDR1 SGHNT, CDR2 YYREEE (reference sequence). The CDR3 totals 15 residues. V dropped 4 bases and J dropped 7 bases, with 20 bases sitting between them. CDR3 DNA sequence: TGTGCCAGCAGCGCGAATTTCGGGGCGGGTTCGACCCAGTACTTC. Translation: CASSANFGAGSTQYF.

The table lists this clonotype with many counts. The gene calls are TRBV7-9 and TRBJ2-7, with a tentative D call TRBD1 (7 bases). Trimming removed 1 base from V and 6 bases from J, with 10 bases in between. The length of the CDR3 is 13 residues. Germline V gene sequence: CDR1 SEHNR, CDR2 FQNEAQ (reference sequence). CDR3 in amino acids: CASSLGQGGEQYV. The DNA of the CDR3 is TGTGCCAGCAGCTTAGGACAGGGAGGCGAGCAGTACGTC.

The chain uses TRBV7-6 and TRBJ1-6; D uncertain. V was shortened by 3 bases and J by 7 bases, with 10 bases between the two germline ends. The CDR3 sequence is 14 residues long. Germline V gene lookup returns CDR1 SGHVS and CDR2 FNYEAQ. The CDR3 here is CASSLDVANSPLHF. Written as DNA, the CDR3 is TGTGCCAGCAGCTTGGACGTCGCCAATTCACCCCTCCACTTT. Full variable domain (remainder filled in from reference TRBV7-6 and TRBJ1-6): GAGVSQSPRYKVTKRGQDVALRCDPISGHVSLYWYRQALGQGPEFLTYFNYEAQQDKSGLPNDRFSAERPEGSISTLTIQRTEQRDSAMYRCASSLDVANSPLHFGNGTRLTVT.

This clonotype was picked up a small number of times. The CDR3 reads CASSQTVLQETQYF. The DNA of the CDR3 is TGCGCCAGCAGCCAAACTGTCCTACAAGAGACCCAGTACTTC. The chain links TRBV4-3 to TRBJ2-5; D is unresolved. CDR3 length equals 14 residues. The V end was cut by 2 bases, the J end by 2 bases, with 9 bases between. CDR1 is LGHNA and CDR2 is YSLEER in the germline V gene.

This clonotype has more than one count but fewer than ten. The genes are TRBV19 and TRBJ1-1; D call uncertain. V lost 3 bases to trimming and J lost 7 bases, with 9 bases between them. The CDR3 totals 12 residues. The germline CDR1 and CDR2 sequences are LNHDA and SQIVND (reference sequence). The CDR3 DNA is TGTGCCAGTAGTATCGGAGGATTTGAAGCTTTCTTT. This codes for CASSIGGFEAFF.

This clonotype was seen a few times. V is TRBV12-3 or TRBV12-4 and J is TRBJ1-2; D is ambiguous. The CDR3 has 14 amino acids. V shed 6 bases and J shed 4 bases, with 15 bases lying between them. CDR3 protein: CASSGEVGLYGYTF. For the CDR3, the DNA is TGTGCCAGCAGCGGGGAAGTAGGGCTCTATGGCTACACCTTC.

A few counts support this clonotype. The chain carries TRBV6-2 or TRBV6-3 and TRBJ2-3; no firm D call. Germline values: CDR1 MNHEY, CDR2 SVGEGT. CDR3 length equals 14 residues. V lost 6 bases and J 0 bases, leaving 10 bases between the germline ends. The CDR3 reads CASSPVSSTDTQYF. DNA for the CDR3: TGTGCCAGCAGCCCCGTTTCAAGCACAGATACGCAGTATTTT.

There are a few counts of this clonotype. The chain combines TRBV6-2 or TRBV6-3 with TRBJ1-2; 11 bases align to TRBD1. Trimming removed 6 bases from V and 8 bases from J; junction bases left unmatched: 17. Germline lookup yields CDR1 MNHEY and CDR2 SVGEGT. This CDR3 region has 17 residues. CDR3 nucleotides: TGTGCCAGCAGGCCCTTCGGACAGGGGGCTTCTGTGAGCGGCTACACCTTC. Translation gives CASRPFGQGASVSGYTF.

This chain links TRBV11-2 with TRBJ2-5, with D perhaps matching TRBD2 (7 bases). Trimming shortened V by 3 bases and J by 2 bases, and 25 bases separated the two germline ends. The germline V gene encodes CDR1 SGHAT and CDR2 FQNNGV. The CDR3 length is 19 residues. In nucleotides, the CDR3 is TGTGCCAGCAGCTTCAACGTAGGGGGGGGTTTGGGGAAACAAGAGACCCAGTACTTC. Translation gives CASSFNVGGGLGKQETQYF.

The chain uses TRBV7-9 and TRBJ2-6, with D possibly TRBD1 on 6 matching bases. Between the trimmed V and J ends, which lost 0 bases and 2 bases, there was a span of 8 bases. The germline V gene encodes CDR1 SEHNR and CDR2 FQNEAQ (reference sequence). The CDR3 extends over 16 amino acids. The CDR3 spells CASSLAAGAGANVLTF. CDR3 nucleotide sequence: TGTGCCAGCAGCTTAGCGGCAGGGGCTGGGGCCAACGTCCTGACTTTC.

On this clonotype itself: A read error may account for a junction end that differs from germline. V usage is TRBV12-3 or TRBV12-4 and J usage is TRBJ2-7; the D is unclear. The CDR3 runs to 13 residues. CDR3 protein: CPSRSDDSYEQYF. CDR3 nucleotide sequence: TGTCCCAGCAGGTCAGACGACTCCTACGAGCAGTACTTC.

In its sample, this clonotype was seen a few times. The CDR3 region is CSVATGQETQYF. The CDR3 region has the DNA TGCAGCGTCGCGACGGGACAAGAGACCCAGTACTTC. The chain couples TRBV29-1 to TRBJ2-5; D perhaps matches TRBD2 (5 bases). This CDR3 contains 12 residues. Germline V gene data show CDR1 as SQVTM and CDR2 as ANQGSEA. The V and J ends lost 6 bases and 2 bases respectively, with 10 bases between them.

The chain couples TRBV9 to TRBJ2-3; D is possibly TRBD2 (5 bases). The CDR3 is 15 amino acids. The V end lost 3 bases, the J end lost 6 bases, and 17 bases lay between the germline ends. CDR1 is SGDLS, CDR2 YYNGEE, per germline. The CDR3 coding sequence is TGTGCCAGCAGCGAGCAGAGCGGACCCAAGGATACGCAGTATTTT. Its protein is CASSEQSGPKDTQYF.

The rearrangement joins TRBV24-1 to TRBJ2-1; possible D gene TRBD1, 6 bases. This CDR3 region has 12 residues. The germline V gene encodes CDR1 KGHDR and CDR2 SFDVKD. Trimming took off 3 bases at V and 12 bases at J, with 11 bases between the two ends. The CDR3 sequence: CATSDTGLGQFF. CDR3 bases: TGTGCCACCAGTGATACAGGGTTAGGGCAGTTCTTC.

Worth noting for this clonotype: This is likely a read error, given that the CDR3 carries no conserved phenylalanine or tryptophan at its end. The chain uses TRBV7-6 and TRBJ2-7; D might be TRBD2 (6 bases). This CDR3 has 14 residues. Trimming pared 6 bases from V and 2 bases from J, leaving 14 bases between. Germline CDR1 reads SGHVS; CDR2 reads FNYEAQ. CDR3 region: CASSPGGGTYEQYL. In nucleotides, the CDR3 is TGTGCCAGCAGTCCCGGTGGGGGGACCTACGAGCAGTACCTC.

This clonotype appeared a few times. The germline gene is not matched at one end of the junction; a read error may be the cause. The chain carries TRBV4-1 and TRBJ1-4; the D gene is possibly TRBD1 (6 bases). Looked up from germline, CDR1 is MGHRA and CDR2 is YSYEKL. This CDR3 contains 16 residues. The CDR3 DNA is TGTGCCAGCAGCCAAGCGGGGGGCGAGACTAATGAAAAACTGTTTTTT. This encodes CASSQAGGETNEKLFF.